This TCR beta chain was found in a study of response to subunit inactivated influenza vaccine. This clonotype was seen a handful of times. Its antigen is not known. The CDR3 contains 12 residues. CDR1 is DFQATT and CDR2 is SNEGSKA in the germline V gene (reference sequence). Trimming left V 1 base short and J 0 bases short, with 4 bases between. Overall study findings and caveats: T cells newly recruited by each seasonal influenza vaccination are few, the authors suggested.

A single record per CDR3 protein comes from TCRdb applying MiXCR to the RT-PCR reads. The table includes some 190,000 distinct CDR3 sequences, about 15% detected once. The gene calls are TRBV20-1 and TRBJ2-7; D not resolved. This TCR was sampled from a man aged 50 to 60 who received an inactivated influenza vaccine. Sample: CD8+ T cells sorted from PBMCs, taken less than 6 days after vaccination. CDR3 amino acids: CSARGASYEQYF. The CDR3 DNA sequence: TGCAGTGCTAGAGGAGCCTCCTACGAGCAGTACTTC.